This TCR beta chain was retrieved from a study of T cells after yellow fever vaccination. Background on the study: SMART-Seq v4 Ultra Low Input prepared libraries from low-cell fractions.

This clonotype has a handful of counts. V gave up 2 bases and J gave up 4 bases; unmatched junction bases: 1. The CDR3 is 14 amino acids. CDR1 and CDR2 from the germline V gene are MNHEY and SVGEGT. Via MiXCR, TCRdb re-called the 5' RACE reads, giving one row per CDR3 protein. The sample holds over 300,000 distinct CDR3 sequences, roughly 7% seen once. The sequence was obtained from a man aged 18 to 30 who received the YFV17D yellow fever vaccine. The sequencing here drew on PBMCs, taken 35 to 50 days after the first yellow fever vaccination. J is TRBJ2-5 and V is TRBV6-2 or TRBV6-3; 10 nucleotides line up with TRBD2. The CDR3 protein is CASSYRLAGETQYF. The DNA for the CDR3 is TGTGCCAGCAGTTACCGACTAGCGGGAGAGACCCAGTACTTC.